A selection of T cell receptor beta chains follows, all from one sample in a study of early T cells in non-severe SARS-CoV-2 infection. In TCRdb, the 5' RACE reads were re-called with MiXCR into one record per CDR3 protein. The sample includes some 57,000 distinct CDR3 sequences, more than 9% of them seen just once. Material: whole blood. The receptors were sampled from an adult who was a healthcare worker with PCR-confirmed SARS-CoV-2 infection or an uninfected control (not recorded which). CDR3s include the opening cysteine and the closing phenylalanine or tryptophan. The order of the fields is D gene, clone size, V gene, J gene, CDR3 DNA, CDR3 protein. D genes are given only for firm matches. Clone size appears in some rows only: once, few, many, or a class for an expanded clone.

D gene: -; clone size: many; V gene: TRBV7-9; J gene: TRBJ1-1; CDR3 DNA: TGTGCCAGCAGCTCCTTCAGGGCGAACACTGAAGCTTTCTTT; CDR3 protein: CASSSFRANTEAFF
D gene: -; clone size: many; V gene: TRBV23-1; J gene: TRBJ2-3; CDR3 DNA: TGCGCCAGCAGTCCTGGTAGAAGAGATGGAGATACGCAGTATTTT; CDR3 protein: CASSPGRRDGDTQYF
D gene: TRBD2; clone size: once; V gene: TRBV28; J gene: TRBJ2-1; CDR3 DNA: TGTGCCAGCACCTCCCTCGCGGGAGGTAGGGACGAGCAGTTCTTC; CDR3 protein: CASTSLAGGRDEQFF
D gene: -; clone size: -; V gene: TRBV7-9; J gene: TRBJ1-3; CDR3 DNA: TGTGCCAGCAGCTTTAACAGGGCCTCTGGAAACACCATATATTTT; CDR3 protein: CASSFNRASGNTIYF
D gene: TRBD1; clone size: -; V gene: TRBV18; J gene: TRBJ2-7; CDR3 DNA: TGTGCCAGCTCCCGGGGACAGTACGAGCAGTACTTC; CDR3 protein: CASSRGQYEQYF
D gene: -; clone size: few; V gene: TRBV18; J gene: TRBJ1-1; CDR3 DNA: TGTGCCAGCTCCTTTAAGAGCGTCGGGGGCACTGAAGCTTTCTTT; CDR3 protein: CASSFKSVGGTEAFF
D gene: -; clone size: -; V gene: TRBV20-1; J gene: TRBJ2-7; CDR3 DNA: TGCAGTGCTAGACCGGACGCCAGTTCCTACGAGCAGTACTTC; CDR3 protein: CSARPDASSYEQYF
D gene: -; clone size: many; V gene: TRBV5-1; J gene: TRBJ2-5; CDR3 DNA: TGCGCCAGCAGCTTGGGGACGCCCCGAGGGGAGACCCAGTACTTC; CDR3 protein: CASSLGTPRGETQYF
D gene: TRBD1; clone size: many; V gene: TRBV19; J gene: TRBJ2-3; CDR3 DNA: TGTGCCAGTACCCCTTCGGGACAGCTCACAGATACGCAGTATTTT; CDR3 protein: CASTPSGQLTDTQYF
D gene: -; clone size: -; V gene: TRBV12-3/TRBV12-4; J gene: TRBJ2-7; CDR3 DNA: TGTGCCAGCAGTTCGCAGGGTACTCCCAAAACGGAGCAGTACTTC; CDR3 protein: CASSSQGTPKTEQYF